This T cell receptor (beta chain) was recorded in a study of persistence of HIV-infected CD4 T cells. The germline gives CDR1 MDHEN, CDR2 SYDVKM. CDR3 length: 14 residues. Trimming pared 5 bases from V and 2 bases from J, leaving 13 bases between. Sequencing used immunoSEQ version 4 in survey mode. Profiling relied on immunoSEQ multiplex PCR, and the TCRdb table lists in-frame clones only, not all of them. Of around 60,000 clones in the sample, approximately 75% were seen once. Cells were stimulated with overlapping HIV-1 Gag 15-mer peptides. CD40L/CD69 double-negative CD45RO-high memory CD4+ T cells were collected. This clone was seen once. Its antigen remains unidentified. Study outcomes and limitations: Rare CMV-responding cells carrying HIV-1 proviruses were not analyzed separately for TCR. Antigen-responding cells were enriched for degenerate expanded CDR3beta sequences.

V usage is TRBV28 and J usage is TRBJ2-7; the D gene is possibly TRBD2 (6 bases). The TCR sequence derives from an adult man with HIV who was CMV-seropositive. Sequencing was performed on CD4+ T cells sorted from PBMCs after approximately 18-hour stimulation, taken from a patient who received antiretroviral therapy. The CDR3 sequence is CASSTSSVTYEQYF. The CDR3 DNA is TGTGCCAGCAGTACCTCTAGCGTCACCTACGAGCAGTACTTC.